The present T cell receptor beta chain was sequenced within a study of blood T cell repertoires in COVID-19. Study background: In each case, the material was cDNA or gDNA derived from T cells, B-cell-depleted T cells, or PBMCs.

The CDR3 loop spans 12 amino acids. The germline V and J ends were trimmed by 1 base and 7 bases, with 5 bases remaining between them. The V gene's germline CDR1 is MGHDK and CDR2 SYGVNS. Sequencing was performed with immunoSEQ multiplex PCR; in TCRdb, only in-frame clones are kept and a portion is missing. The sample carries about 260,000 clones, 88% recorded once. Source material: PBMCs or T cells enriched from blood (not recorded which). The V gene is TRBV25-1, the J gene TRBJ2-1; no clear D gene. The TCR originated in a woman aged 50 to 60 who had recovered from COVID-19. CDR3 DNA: TGTGCCAGCAGTGAATCCCCAAATGAGCAGTTCTTC. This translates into CASSESPNEQFF.